This TCR beta chain appears in the sequencing data of a study of T cell responses to AZD1222 COVID-19 vaccine. Some clones are missing from TCRdb's copy, which holds only in-frame ones; the method was immunoSEQ multiplex PCR. The sample yields tens of thousands of clones, 80% to 90% seen once. Per the germline V gene, CDR1 is SGHRS and CDR2 is YFSETQ. CDR3 size: 16 residues. J was trimmed by 1 base and V by 2 bases; bases with no gene match: 4. V gene TRBV5-1 combines with J gene TRBJ2-2, with 8 bases matching TRBD1. The origin of this receptor is an adult who received the AZD1222 COVID-19 vaccine. The specimen comprised peripheral blood, sampled 28 days after the second AZD1222 dose. The CDR3, as DNA: TGCGCCAGCAGCTTCAGGGGGCACATGAACACCGGGGAGCTGTTTTTT. Amino acids: CASSFRGHMNTGELFF.